This is a list of T cell receptor beta chains from one sample in a study. TCRdb re-derived calls from the 5' RACE reads in MiXCR, one entry per CDR3 protein. In the table there are about 10,000 distinct CDR3 sequences, approximately 45% of which are singletons. Input material: Tregs sorted from a lymph node. These receptors all come from a female donor with breast cancer. Both conserved end residues are part of each CDR3. The order of the fields is D gene, J gene, V gene, clone size, CDR3 DNA, CDR3 protein. The D gene is left open where the match is weak. Rows give clone size only sometimes, using once, few, many, or a class for an expanded clone.

.	TRBJ1-5	TRBV7-2	.	TGTGCCAGCAGCTTAATGGATAGCAATCAGCCCCAGCATTTT	CASSLMDSNQPQHF
TRBD1	TRBJ2-7	TRBV20-1	.	TGCAGTGCTTTATCGACAGGGGCAGGCGAGCAGTACTTC	CSALSTGAGEQYF
.	TRBJ2-7	TRBV11-3	.	TGTGCCAGCAGCCCTCGTGGGACCGAATACGAGCAGTACTTC	CASSPRGTEYEQYF
.	TRBJ2-7	TRBV29-1	.	TGCAGCGTTGAGTCCGGGGCGAACGAGCAGTACTTC	CSVESGANEQYF
.	TRBJ2-2	TRBV7-6	.	TGTGCCAGCAGCCCCGGGAAAACGAACACCGGGGAGCTGTTTTTT	CASSPGKTNTGELFF
.	TRBJ2-7	TRBV25-1	few	TGTGCCAGCAGTGGCGGGGAGCAGTACTTC	CASSGGEQYF
.	TRBJ2-7	TRBV15	few	TGTGCCACCAGCAGAGATAATCCCTACGAGCAGTACTTC	CATSRDNPYEQYF
.	TRBJ2-2	TRBV2	.	TGTGCCAGCAGTTACGACGGACTCACCGGGGAGCTGTTTTTT	CASSYDGLTGELFF
.	TRBJ2-1	TRBV20-1	.	TGCAGTGCTAGAGGTAGAGGGAGCCACATCTCCTACAATGAGCAGTTCTTC	CSARGRGSHISYNEQFF
.	TRBJ1-5	TRBV27	few	TGTGCCAGCAGTTCCGGGACTGACCGTCATCAGCCCCAGCATTTT	CASSSGTDRHQPQHF
TRBD1	TRBJ2-3	TRBV20-1	.	TGCAGTGCTTCAGACAGGGCGGCTAGGTTCACAGATACGCAGTATTTT	CSASDRAARFTDTQYF
.	TRBJ2-1	TRBV4-1	once	TGCGCCAGCAGCCAGCCGGGAGCCGACTACAATGAGCAGTTCTTC	CASSQPGADYNEQFF
TRBD2	TRBJ2-7	TRBV27	few	TGTGCCAGCAGTCCGGGGACTACCTCTCCCTACGAGCAGTACTTC	CASSPGTTSPYEQYF
TRBD2	TRBJ2-1	TRBV7-2	.	TGTGCCAGCAGCTTAGCAGCGGGAGATCCCAATGAGCAGTTCTTC	CASSLAAGDPNEQFF
.	TRBJ2-3	TRBV4-1	once	TGCGCCAGCAGCCAAGATGCCGCCGCTTATACGCAGTATTTT	CASSQDAAAYTQYF
.	TRBJ1-1	TRBV18	.	TGTGCCAGCTCACCGAGCCTTGGACAGAGGAACACTGAAGCTTTCTTT	CASSPSLGQRNTEAFF
TRBD1	TRBJ2-1	TRBV5-1	.	TGCGCCAGCAGCTCGTTAGACAGGGGGTTCAATGAGCAGTTCTTC	CASSSLDRGFNEQFF
.	TRBJ1-6	TRBV12-3/TRBV12-4	.	TGTGCCAGCAGCCCAAACCGGGGGCCCCTCCACTTT	CASSPNRGPLHF
.	TRBJ2-1	TRBV12-3/TRBV12-4	few	TGTGCCAGCAGTTTGGGGGGCTATGAGCAGTTCTTC	CASSLGGYEQFF
TRBD2	TRBJ2-7	TRBV7-2	few	TGTGCCAGCAGCTTAACCCCTAGCGGCTACTACGAGCAGTACTTC	CASSLTPSGYYEQYF
.	TRBJ2-5	TRBV2	once	TGTGCCAGCAGTGTAAATCTAGTGACCTTGCGGGAGACCCAGTACTTC	CASSVNLVTLRETQYF
TRBD2	TRBJ2-7	TRBV11-1	.	TGTGCCAGCAGCTTAGCGGGTGCGGGAGGCTACGAGCAGTACTTC	CASSLAGAGGYEQYF
TRBD2	TRBJ2-4	TRBV4-1	.	TGCGCCAGCAGCCTAGGGACTAGTGAGGGTATTTACATTCAGTACTTC	CASSLGTSEGIYIQYF
TRBD1	TRBJ1-5	TRBV10-2	few	TGCGCCAGCAGTGATGCAGGGGGCTGGCAGCCCCAGCATTTT	CASSDAGGWQPQHF
.	TRBJ1-1	TRBV5-1	.	TGCGCCAGCAGGTCGGACATGTACACTGAAGCTTTCTTT	CASRSDMYTEAFF
TRBD2	TRBJ2-3	TRBV7-2	.	TGTGCCAGCAGCCCCGAGCCAGCGGGAGGGCCGACAGATACGCAGTATTTT	CASSPEPAGGPTDTQYF
.	TRBJ1-5	TRBV3-1	few	TGTGCCAGCAGCCAAGGTTACCAGCCCCAGCATTTT	CASSQGYQPQHF
TRBD2	TRBJ2-4	TRBV20-1	.	TGCAGTGCTCACTTACTAGCGGGGGGGCGTGCTGATACGCAGTACTTC	CSAHLLAGGRADTQYF
.	TRBJ1-1	TRBV28	.	TGTGCCAGCAGTTCCTACAGGGCTATGAACACTGAAGCTTTCTTT	CASSSYRAMNTEAFF
.	TRBJ2-2	TRBV4-1	few	TGCGCCAGCAGCCCTAATAGGTGGGACACCGGGGAGCTGTTTTTT	CASSPNRWDTGELFF
.	TRBJ1-3	TRBV29-1	.	TGCAGCGTTGTTGGTCAGAGCTCTGGAAACACCATATATTTT	CSVVGQSSGNTIYF
.	TRBJ2-1	TRBV5-1	.	TGCGCCAGCAGCCCGAGTCCGGGGAACAAGGATGAGCAGTTCTTC	CASSPSPGNKDEQFF
.	TRBJ2-3	TRBV10-3	.	TGTGCCATCAGACAGGGAACTAGCACAGATACGCAGTATTTT	CAIRQGTSTDTQYF
TRBD2	TRBJ2-7	TRBV4-1	.	TGCGCCAGCAGCCAAGAGGATCTCCCCCTACTAGCGGGAGCCACCCTTTTTTACTTC	CASSQEDLPLLAGATLFYF
.	TRBJ1-2	TRBV4-1	.	TGCGCCAGCAGCCAAGACGCCGCGGGAGAGGGCTATGGCTACACCTTC	CASSQDAAGEGYGYTF
TRBD2	TRBJ2-7	TRBV4-1	few	TGCGCCAGCAGCCCCCGGACTAGCGGGAGGGCCCCGTCCTACGAGCAGTACTTC	CASSPRTSGRAPSYEQYF
TRBD1	TRBJ2-1	TRBV10-3	.	TGTGCCATCAGTGATGCAGGGGGTTCCTCCTACAATGAGCAGTTCTTC	CAISDAGGSSYNEQFF
.	TRBJ2-3	TRBV7-9	.	TGTGCCAGCAGCTTCGAAGGGAGCCGCACAGATACGCAGTATTTT	CASSFEGSRTDTQYF
.	TRBJ2-1	TRBV4-2	.	TGTGCCAGCAGCCGCGGGACACTGACAGGCTATGAGCAGTTCTTC	CASSRGTLTGYEQFF
.	TRBJ1-6	TRBV6-5	once	TGTGCCAGCAGTGGGATCCGTGACAGGAATAATTCACCCCTCCACTTT	CASSGIRDRNNSPLHF
.	TRBJ1-5	TRBV4-1	.	TGCGCCAGCAGCCAATTGATCGAGCAGCCCCAGCATTTT	CASSQLIEQPQHF
.	TRBJ2-2	TRBV12-3/TRBV12-4	.	TGTGCCAGCAGTTTCTGGGGGTTGGCCACCGGGGAGCTGTTTTTT	CASSFWGLATGELFF
.	TRBJ1-1	TRBV12-3/TRBV12-4	.	TGTGCCAGCATTGAACCAGGTTACTATGAAGCTTTCTTT	CASIEPGYYEAFF
.	TRBJ2-1	TRBV5-1	.	TGCGCCAGCAGCTTTAACTCCGAATACAATGAGCAGTTCTTC	CASSFNSEYNEQFF
.	TRBJ1-1	TRBV7-6	.	TGTGCCAGCAGCCCACCTGACGTGAACACTGAAGCTTTCTTT	CASSPPDVNTEAFF
.	TRBJ1-5	TRBV24-1	.	TGTGCCACCAGTGATAAGGGGTTCTATCAGCCCCAGCATTTT	CATSDKGFYQPQHF
.	TRBJ2-1	TRBV25-1	few	TGTGCCAGCAGTGAATTCGACAGCCAACACAGCTCCTACAATGAGCAGTTCTTC	CASSEFDSQHSSYNEQFF
.	TRBJ2-7	TRBV4-1	few	TGCGCCAGCAGCCAAGAGGAGCAGGGTTTCTCCTACGAGCAGTACTTC	CASSQEEQGFSYEQYF
.	TRBJ2-7	TRBV6-6	.	TGTGCCAGCAGTTACTCGGGGGGTGGACGCTACGAGCAGTACTTC	CASSYSGGGRYEQYF
TRBD2	TRBJ2-3	TRBV20-1	.	TGCAGTGCTGAGATTAGCGGGGGTGGAGATACGCAGTATTTT	CSAEISGGGDTQYF
TRBD1	TRBJ2-7	TRBV10-1	few	TGCGCCAGCACCAGGGACAGTCCAACCTACGAGCAGTACTTC	CASTRDSPTYEQYF
.	TRBJ2-2	TRBV12-3/TRBV12-4	.	TGTGCCAGCAGCCGCGGGACCCCCACCGGGGAGCTGCTTTTT	CASSRGTPTGELLF
TRBD2	TRBJ2-1	TRBV5-4	few	TGTGCCAGCAGCTCCTTAGCGGGGGTTCCTACAGATGAGCAGTTCTTC	CASSSLAGVPTDEQFF
.	TRBJ2-7	TRBV7-6	once	TGTGCCAGCGGCTTAAGTGTGCAGGGTCGGACCGAGCAGTACTTC	CASGLSVQGRTEQYF
.	TRBJ2-7	TRBV5-1	.	TGCGCCAGCAGGGCAGCTGACTCCTACGAGCAGTACTTC	CASRAADSYEQYF
.	TRBJ2-1	TRBV12-3/TRBV12-4	few	TGTGCCAGCGGCCTCCAGGGAGCCTACAATGAGCAGTTCTTC	CASGLQGAYNEQFF
.	TRBJ2-7	TRBV28	few	TGTGCCAGCAGTTGGCGGGGATACTCCTACGAGCAGTACTTC	CASSWRGYSYEQYF
TRBD1	TRBJ1-2	TRBV7-9	.	TGTGCCAGCAGCTTAGTAGGGTCAGGGGGCAACTATGGCTACACCTTC	CASSLVGSGGNYGYTF
TRBD2	TRBJ2-1	TRBV9	.	TGTGCCAGCAGCACCAAGGGGACTAGCGGGAGGGCTTCCTACAATGAGCAGTTCTTC	CASSTKGTSGRASYNEQFF